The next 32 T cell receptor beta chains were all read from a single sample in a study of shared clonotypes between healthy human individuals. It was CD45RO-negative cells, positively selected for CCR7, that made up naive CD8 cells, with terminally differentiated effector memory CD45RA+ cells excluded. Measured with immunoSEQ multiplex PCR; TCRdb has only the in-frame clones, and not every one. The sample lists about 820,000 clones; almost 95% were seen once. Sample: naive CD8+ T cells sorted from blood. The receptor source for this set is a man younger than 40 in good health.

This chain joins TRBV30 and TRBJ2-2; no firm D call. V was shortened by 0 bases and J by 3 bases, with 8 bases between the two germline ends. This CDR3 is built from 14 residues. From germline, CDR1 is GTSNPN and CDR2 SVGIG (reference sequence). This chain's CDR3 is CAWSVRLDTGELFF. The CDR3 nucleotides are TGTGCCTGGAGTGTACGTTTAGACACCGGGGAGCTGTTTTTT.

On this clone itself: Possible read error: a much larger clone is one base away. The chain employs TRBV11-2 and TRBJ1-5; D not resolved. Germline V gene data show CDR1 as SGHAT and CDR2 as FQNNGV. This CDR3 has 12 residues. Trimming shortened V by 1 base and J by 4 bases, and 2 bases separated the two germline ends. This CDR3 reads CASSLGNQPQHF. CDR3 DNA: TGTGCCAGCAGCTTAGGGAATCAGCCCCAGCATTTT.

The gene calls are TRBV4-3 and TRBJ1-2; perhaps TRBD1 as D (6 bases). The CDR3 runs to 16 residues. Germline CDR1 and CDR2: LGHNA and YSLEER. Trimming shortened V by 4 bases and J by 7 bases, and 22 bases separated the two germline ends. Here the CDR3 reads CASSLPGTPQARGYTF. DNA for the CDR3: TGCGCCAGCAGCCTCCCCGGGACACCTCAAGCTCGTGGCTACACCTTC.

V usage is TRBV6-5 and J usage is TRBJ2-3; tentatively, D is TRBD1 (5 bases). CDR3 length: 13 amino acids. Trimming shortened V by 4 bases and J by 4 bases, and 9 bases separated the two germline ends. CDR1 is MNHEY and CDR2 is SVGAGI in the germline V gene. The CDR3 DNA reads TGTGCCAGCAGTTTCCAGGGTCCAGATACGCAGTATTTT. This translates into CASSFQGPDTQYF.

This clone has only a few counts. CDR3 sequence (DNA): TGTGCCAGCAGTTACCCGAACACCGGGGAGCTGTTTTTT. Its translation is CASSYPNTGELFF. The chain employs TRBV11-1 and TRBJ2-2; unclear D gene. The germline gives CDR1 SGHAT, CDR2 FQDESV (reference sequence). Trimming left V 6 bases short and J 0 bases short, with 5 bases between. This CDR3 comprises 13 residues. The full variable domain, with the rest looked up from reference TRBV11-1 and TRBJ2-2, is EAEVAQSPRYKITEKSQAVAFWCDPISGHATLYWYRQILGQGPELLVQFQDESVVDDSQLPKDRFSAERLKGVDSTLKIQPAELGDSAMYLCASSYPNTGELFFGEGSRLTVL.

CDR3 coding DNA: TGTGCCAGCAATGGCAGGGGCTCCGGAGAGACCCAGTACTTC. This gives the protein CASNGRGSGETQYF. This chain uses TRBV7-9 with TRBJ2-5; a possible D gene is TRBD1 (6 bases). The germline V gene has CDR1 SEHNR and CDR2 FQNEAQ (reference sequence). The CDR3 consists of 14 residues. V dropped 7 bases and J dropped 4 bases, with 16 bases sitting between them.

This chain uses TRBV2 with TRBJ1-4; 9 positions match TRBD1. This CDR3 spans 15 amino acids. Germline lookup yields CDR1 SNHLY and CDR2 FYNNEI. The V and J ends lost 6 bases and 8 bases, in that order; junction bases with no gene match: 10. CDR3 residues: CASSVPGQGGEKLFF. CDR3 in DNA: TGTGCCAGCAGCGTTCCGGGACAGGGAGGCGAAAAACTGTTTTTT.

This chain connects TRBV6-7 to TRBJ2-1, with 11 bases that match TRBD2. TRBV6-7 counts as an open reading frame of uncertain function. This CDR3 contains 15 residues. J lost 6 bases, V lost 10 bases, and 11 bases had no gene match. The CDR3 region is CAIVQRLAGINEQFF. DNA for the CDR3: TGTGCCATCGTACAGAGACTAGCGGGGATCAATGAGCAGTTCTTC.

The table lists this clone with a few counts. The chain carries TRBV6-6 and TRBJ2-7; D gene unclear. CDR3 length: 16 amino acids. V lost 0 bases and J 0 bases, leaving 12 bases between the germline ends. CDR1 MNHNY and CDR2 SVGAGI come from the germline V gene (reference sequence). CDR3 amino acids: CASSYSKSDGSYEQYF. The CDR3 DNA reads TGTGCCAGCAGTTACTCGAAATCGGACGGCTCCTACGAGCAGTACTTC.

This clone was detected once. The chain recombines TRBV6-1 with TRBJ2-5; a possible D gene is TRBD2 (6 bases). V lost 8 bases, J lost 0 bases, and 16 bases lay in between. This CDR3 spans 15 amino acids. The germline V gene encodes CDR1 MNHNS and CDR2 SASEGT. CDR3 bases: TGTGCCAGCCGGAGGGTTGATACCAACCAAGAGACCCAGTACTTC. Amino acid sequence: CASRRVDTNQETQYF.

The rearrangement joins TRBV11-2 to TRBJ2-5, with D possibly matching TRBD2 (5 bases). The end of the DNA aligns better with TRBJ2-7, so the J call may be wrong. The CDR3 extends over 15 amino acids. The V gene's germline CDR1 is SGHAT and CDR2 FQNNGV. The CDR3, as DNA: TGTGCCAGCAGCTCATCCAGCGGTCTCTCCTACGAGCAGTACTTC. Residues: CASSSSSGLSYEQYF.

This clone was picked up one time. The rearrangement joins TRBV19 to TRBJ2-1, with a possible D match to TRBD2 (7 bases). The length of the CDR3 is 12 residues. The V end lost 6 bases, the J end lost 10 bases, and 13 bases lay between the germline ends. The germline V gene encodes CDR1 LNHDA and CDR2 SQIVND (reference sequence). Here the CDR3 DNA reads TGTGCCAGTAGCTGGGCGGGGGCGGAGCAGTTCTTC. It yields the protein CASSWAGAEQFF.

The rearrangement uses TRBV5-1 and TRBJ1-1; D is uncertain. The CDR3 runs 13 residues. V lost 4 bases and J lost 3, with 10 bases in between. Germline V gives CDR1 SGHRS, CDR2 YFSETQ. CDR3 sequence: CASSKNWDTEAFF. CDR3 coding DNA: TGCGCCAGCAGCAAAAACTGGGACACTGAAGCTTTCTTT. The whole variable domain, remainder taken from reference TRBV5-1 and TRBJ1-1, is KAGVTQTPRYLIKTRGQQVTLSCSPISGHRSVSWYQQTPGQGLQFLFEYFSETQRNKGNFPGRFSGRQFSNSRSEMNVSTLELGDSALYLCASSKNWDTEAFFGQGTRLTVV.

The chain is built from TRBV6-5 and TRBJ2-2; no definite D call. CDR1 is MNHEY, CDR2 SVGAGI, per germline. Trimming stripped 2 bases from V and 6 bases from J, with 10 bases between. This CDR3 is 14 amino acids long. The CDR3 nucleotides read TGTGCCAGCAGTTACGTCCCGGGCCCCGGGGAGCTGTTTTTT. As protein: CASSYVPGPGELFF.

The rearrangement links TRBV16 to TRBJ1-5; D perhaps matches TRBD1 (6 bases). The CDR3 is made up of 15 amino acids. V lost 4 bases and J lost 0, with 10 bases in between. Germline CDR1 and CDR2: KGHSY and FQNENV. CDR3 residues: CASSPPGHSNQPQHF. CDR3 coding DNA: TGTGCCAGCAGCCCACCGGGACATAGCAATCAGCCCCAGCATTTT.

The CDR3 sequence: CASSPKSGTEAFF. CDR3 nucleotide sequence: TGCGCCAGCAGCCCTAAGAGCGGTACTGAAGCTTTCTTT. J is TRBJ1-1 and V is TRBV4-1, with no clear D. The CDR3 has 13 residues. The V and J ends lost 4 bases and 5 bases respectively, with 11 bases between them. Germline V gene lookup returns CDR1 MGHRA and CDR2 YSYEKL.

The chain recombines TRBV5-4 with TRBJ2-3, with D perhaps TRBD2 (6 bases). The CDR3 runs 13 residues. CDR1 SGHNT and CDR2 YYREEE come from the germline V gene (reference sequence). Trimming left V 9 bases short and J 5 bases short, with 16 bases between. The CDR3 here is CATLTRAGDTQYF. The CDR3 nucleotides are TGTGCCACACTAACTCGAGCGGGAGATACGCAGTATTTT.

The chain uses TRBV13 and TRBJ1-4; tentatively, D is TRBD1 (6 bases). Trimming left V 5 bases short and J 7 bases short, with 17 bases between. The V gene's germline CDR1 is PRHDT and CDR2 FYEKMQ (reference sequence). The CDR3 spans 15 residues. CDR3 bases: TGTGCCAGCAGCAGGGGGATTGGGGCAGGTGAAAAACTGTTTTTT. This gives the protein CASSRGIGAGEKLFF.

DNA of the CDR3: TGTGCCAGCACTAGAGGGGGTATGGCTTTCTTT. The encoded protein is CASTRGGMAFF. This chain joins TRBV27 and TRBJ1-1; D might be TRBD1 (6 bases). Germline V gene sequence: CDR1 MNHEY, CDR2 SMNVEV (reference sequence). The CDR3 has 11 residues. The V gene lost 7 bases and the J gene lost 11 bases, with 14 bases spanning the gap.

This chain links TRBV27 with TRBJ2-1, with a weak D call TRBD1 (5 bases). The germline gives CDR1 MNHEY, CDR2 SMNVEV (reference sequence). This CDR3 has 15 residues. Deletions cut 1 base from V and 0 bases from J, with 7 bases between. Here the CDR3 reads CASSLLQASYNEQFF. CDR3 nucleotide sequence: TGTGCCAGCAGTTTATTACAGGCCTCCTACAATGAGCAGTTCTTC.

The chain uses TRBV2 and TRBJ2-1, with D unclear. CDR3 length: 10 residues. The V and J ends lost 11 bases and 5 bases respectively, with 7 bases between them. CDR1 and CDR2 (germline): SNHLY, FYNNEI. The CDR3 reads CADLHNEQFF. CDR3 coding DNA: TGTGCCGATCTCCACAATGAGCAGTTCTTC.

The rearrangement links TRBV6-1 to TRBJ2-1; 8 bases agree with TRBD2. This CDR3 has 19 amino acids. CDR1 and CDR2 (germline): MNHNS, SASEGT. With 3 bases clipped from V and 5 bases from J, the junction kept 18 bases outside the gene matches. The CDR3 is CASSEDPSLAAFSHNEQFF. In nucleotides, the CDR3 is TGTGCCAGCAGTGAGGACCCCTCACTAGCGGCATTTTCCCACAATGAGCAGTTCTTC.

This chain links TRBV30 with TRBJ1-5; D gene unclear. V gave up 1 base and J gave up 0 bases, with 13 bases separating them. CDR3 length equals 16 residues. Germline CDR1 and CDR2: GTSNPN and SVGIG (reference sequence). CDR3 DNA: TGTGCCTGGAGTGGGAACAGACTTAATAGCAATCAGCCCCAGCATTTT. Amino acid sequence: CAWSGNRLNSNQPQHF.

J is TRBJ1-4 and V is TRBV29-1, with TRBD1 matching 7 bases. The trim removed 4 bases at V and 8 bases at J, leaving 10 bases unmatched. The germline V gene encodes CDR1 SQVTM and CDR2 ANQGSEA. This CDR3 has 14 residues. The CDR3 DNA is TGCAGCGTTGCTATGGCCAGGGGGTGGGAAAAACTGTTTTTT. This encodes CSVAMARGWEKLFF.

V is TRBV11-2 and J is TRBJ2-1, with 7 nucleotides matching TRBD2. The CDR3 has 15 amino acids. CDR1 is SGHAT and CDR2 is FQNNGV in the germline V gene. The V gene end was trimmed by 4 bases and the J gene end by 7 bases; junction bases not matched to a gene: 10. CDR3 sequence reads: CASSSFGGYGNEQFF. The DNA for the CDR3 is TGTGCCAGCAGCTCTTTCGGGGGGTACGGGAATGAGCAGTTCTTC.

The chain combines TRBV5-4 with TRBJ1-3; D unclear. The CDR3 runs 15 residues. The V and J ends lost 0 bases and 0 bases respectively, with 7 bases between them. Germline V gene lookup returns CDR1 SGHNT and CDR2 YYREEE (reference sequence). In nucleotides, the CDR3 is TGTGCCAGCAGCTTGGGATGGGACTCTGGAAACACCATATATTTT. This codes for CASSLGWDSGNTIYF.

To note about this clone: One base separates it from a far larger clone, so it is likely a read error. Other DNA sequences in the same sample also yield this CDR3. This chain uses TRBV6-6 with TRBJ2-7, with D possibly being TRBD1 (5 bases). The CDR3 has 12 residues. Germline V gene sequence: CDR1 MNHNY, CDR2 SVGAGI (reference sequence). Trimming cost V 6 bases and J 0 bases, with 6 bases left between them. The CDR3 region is CASRDISYEQYF. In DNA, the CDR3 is TGTGCCAGCAGGGACATCTCCTACGAGCAGTACTTC.

The CDR3 DNA is TGTGCCAGCAGTGAGCCTATAGCGGGAGACGGCAATGAGCAGTTCTTC. This sequence encodes CASSEPIAGDGNEQFF. V usage is TRBV6-1 and J usage is TRBJ2-1; 9 nucleotides line up with TRBD2. The CDR3 has 16 amino acids. V shed 3 bases and J 6 bases; nucleotides not matched to a gene: 9. CDR1 is MNHNS, CDR2 SASEGT, per germline.

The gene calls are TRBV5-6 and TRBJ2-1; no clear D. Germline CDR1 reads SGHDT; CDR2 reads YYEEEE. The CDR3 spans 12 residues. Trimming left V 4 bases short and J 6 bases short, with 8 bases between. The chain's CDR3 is CASSPGTNEQFF. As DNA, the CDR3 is TGTGCCAGCAGCCCCGGCACCAATGAGCAGTTCTTC. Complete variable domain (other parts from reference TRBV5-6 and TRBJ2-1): DAGVTQSPTHLIKTRGQQVTLRCSPKSGHDTVSWYQQALGQGPQFIFQYYEEEERQRGNFPDRFSGHQFPNYSSELNVNALLLGDSALYLCASSPGTNEQFFGPGTRLTVL.

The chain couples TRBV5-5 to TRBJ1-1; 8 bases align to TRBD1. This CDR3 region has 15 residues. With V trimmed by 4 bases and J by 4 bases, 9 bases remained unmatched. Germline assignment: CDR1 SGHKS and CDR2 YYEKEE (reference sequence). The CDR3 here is CASSQGDRRGTEAFF. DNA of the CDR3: TGTGCCAGCAGCCAAGGGGACAGGCGGGGCACTGAAGCTTTCTTT.

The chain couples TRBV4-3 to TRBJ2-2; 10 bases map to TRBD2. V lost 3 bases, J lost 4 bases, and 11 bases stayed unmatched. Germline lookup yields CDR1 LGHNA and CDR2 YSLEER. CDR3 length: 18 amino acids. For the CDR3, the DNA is TGCGCCAGCAGCCAGACCTTCCTAGCGGGAGCTATCACCGGGGAGCTGTTTTTT. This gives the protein CASSQTFLAGAITGELFF.

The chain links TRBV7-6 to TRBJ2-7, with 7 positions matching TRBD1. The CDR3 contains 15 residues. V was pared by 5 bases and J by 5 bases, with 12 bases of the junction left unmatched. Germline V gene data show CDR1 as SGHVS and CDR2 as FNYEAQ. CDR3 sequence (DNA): TGTGCCAGCAGCGCCCGACAGGGCCTGCGGGACGAGCAGTACTTC. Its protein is CASSARQGLRDEQYF.